This T cell receptor beta chain stems from a study of blood T cell dynamics during melanoma immunotherapy. Study-level information: Standard first-line treatment here was pembrolizumab or nivolumab plus ipilimumab in metastatic melanoma. Regarding the study as a whole: It remained unknown if the driving T cell clones were melanoma-specific. At W3, later disease-control patients showed bifurcated PBMC repertoire changes, unlike progressors.

This clone appeared once. The antigen remains undetermined. DNA loading was fixed at roughly 360 ng for all bulk PBMC samples. Measured with immunoSEQ multiplex PCR; TCRdb has only the in-frame clones, and not every one. This sample carries approximately 7,000 clones, 70% to 90% of them seen once, and the ten largest clones take 33%. Time point: week 3, after first cycle of checkpoint inhibitor. The germline CDR1 and CDR2 sequences are SGDLS and YYNGEE. The CDR3 length is 14 residues. Between the trimmed V and J ends, which lost 0 bases and 6 bases, there was a span of 12 bases. The chain employs TRBV9 and TRBJ2-5; the D call may be TRBD1 or TRBD2 (6 bases each). Specimen: blood, collected from a patient treated with checkpoint blockade. The receptor's source is a human donor with melanoma. Some clones in this sample may be carry-over from other donors' samples. CDR3 DNA sequence: TGTGCCAGCAGCGTAGAGGCGGGGACACAGACCCAGTACTTC. Protein product: CASSVEAGTQTQYF.